A single TCR beta chain is shown here with its context. Its antigen is unknown. The sample is drawn from a study of cytomegalovirus exposure and HLA in healthy donors. On the study more broadly: The roughly 130 validation repertoires used the same platform as the roughly 670 first-cohort repertoires (as reported by a later analysis). Study results and caveats: Three CMV-associated chains proved CMV antigen-specific in vitro. There were over 150 TCR beta chains listed as cytomegalovirus-associated.

While the first cohort had some 700 subjects, the donors belonged to the separate validation cohort of about 120 subjects. V dropped 4 bases and J dropped 0; count of bases not matched to a gene: 7. Germline CDR1 SGHDT, CDR2 YYEEEE. CDR3 length: 16 residues. TCRdb keeps only in-frame clones here, not all; method: immunoSEQ multiplex PCR. The table has about 330,000 clones, 70% to 90% seen once. The TCR comes from a woman aged 18-29 years in good health and CMV-seronegative. Sequencing input: PBMCs. The gene calls are TRBV5-6 and TRBJ2-7, with TRBD2 matching over 10 bases. The CDR3 coding sequence is TGTGCCAGCAGCCAACCCTGGACTAGCGGCTCCTACGAGCAGTACTTC. This gives the protein CASSQPWTSGSYEQYF.